The sample holds a few counts of the clone carrying this T cell receptor (beta chain). The sample comes from a study of blood T cells in healthy people across ages. A sample-barcoded 5' primer and a J-beta primer mix were used in a second PCR of about 7 to 11 cycles. One entry per CDR3 protein results from TCRdb running MiXCR on the 5' RACE reads. This table has about 1 million distinct CDR3 sequences, 25% appearing once. The CDR3 is 14 residues long. The germline CDR1 and CDR2 sequences are PRHDT and FYEKMQ (reference sequence). V gave up 5 bases and J gave up 2 bases, with 13 bases separating them. In addition, the sample was reused for a study of T cells of mothers and their children.

The receptor was isolated from a girl aged 2-9 years in good health. The sample comprised blood. The chain carries TRBV13 and TRBJ2-7; D gene unclear. The CDR3 DNA reads TGTGCCAGCAGCCCCCCGGACCATCCCTACGAGCAGTACTTC. Protein: CASSPPDHPYEQYF.